This entry describes one T cell receptor (beta chain). Its target is not known. Primers for the PCR totalled 60 Vbeta and 13 Jbeta. Assay: immunoSEQ multiplex PCR; the TCRdb copy retains only in-frame clones and omits some. The table has around 160,000 clones, roughly 80% seen once. The entry originates in a study of cytomegalovirus exposure and HLA in healthy donors. Turning to the study itself: Falling in the Caucasian-associated ancestry cluster were less than 85% of approximately 410 genotyped donors.

CDR3 length: 13 residues. The germline CDR1 and CDR2 sequences are KGHSY and FQNENV. Trimming at V came to 6 bases and at J to 6 bases, leaving 6 bases not matched to a gene. Findings and caveats of the study: Reportedly, cytomegalovirus status was diagnosed with high sensitivity and specificity.

The sample consisted of PBMCs. This rearrangement joins TRBV16 to TRBJ1-2, with 8 nucleotides matching TRBD1. This receptor was identified in a woman aged 40 to 50 in good health and CMV-seropositive. The CDR3 DNA follows: TGTGCCAGCAGACCGACAGGGGACCATGGCTACACCTTC. Its translation is CASRPTGDHGYTF.